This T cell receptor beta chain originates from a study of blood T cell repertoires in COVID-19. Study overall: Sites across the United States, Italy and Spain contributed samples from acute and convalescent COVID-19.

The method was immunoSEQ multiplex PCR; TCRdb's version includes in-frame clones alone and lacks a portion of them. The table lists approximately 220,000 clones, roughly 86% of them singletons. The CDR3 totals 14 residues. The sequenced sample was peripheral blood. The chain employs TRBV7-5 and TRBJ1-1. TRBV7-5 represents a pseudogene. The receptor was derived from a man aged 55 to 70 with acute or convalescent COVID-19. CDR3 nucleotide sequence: TGTGCCAGAAGCCCCGATCCGGTCAACACTGAAGCTTTCTTT. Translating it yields CARSPDPVNTEAFF.